A selection of T cell receptor beta chains follows, all from one sample in a study of shared clonotypes between healthy human individuals. The data were produced by immunoSEQ multiplex PCR, yet TCRdb's version contains in-frame clones alone and is incomplete. The repertoire consists of about 1,800,000 clones, with just under 95% occurring once and the leading ten covering 1% to 1.5%. Sequenced: naive CD8+ T cells sorted from blood. The receptors shown here come from a man younger than 35 in good health. Each CDR3 is given with its conserved first and last residue. D genes are given only for firm matches. Size is stated for part of the rows, as once, few or many counts, or as a class when the clone is expanded.

d_call: NA
clone_size: NA
j_call: TRBJ1-1
v_call: TRBV21-1
cdr3_nt: TGTGCCAGCAGCAAGTTTGAGACACCCGGGGTCATGAACACTGAAGCTTTCTTT
cdr3_aa: CASSKFETPGVMNTEAFF

d_call: TRBD2
clone_size: NA
j_call: TRBJ2-1
v_call: TRBV9
cdr3_nt: TGTGCCAGCAGCGTAGCCCCTAGCGGGGCACTCTACAATGAGCAGTTCTTC
cdr3_aa: CASSVAPSGALYNEQFF

d_call: TRBD2
clone_size: NA
j_call: TRBJ2-3
v_call: TRBV2
cdr3_nt: TGTGCCAGAAGTGGAGTTAGCGGGAGGGAAGATACGCAGTATTTT
cdr3_aa: CARSGVSGREDTQYF

d_call: TRBD2
clone_size: NA
j_call: TRBJ2-1
v_call: TRBV7-9
cdr3_nt: TGTGCCAGCAGCGGGCCAGACACACTAGCGGGACATAACAATGAGCAGTTCTTC
cdr3_aa: CASSGPDTLAGHNNEQFF

d_call: NA
clone_size: NA
j_call: TRBJ2-2
v_call: TRBV19
cdr3_nt: TGTGCCAGTAGTATGTCAAATGGCGCCGGGGAGCTGTTTTTT
cdr3_aa: CASSMSNGAGELFF

d_call: TRBD1
clone_size: once
j_call: TRBJ2-2
v_call: TRBV7-7
cdr3_nt: TGTGCTAGCAGCTTAGAGGTGACAGGGCTGCCCACCGGGGAGCTGTTTTTT
cdr3_aa: CASSLEVTGLPTGELFF

d_call: TRBD1
clone_size: NA
j_call: TRBJ2-2
v_call: TRBV9
cdr3_nt: TGTGCCAGCAGCACTACAGGGGGTTTTGTGGCCGGGGAGCTGTTTTTT
cdr3_aa: CASSTTGGFVAGELFF

d_call: NA
clone_size: once
j_call: TRBJ2-3
v_call: TRBV4-1
cdr3_nt: TGCGCCAGCAGCCAGTTCCCGGGACCAAGCACAGATACGCAGTATTTT
cdr3_aa: CASSQFPGPSTDTQYF

d_call: NA
clone_size: NA
j_call: TRBJ2-7
v_call: TRBV28
cdr3_nt: TGTGCCAGCAGTTTGAGGGGACGGATGTCCTACGAGCAGTACTTC
cdr3_aa: CASSLRGRMSYEQYF

d_call: TRBD1
clone_size: NA
j_call: TRBJ2-7
v_call: TRBV30
cdr3_nt: TGTGCCTGGAGTCCGACAGGGCTGCACGAGCAGTACTTC
cdr3_aa: CAWSPTGLHEQYF

d_call: NA
clone_size: once
j_call: TRBJ1-3
v_call: TRBV5-1
cdr3_nt: TGCGCCAGCGCTAAGGGCTCTGGAAACACCATATATTTT
cdr3_aa: CASAKGSGNTIYF

d_call: TRBD2
clone_size: NA
j_call: TRBJ2-1
v_call: TRBV11-3
cdr3_nt: TGTGCCAGCAGCTCGGGGGAGGGCCATGAGCAGTTCTTC
cdr3_aa: CASSSGEGHEQFF

d_call: NA
clone_size: NA
j_call: TRBJ1-5
v_call: TRBV19
cdr3_nt: TGTGCCAGTAGTATAGACGCCCCCCGGCAGCCCCAGCATTTT
cdr3_aa: CASSIDAPRQPQHF

d_call: NA
clone_size: NA
j_call: TRBJ2-7
v_call: TRBV2
cdr3_nt: TGTGCCAGCAGTGGATTCGAGCAGTACTTC
cdr3_aa: CASSGFEQYF

d_call: TRBD1
clone_size: NA
j_call: TRBJ2-3
v_call: TRBV28
cdr3_nt: TGTGCCAGCAGTTTATTGACAGGGGATACGCAGTATTTT
cdr3_aa: CASSLLTGDTQYF

d_call: NA
clone_size: NA
j_call: TRBJ2-1
v_call: TRBV6-5
cdr3_nt: TGTGCCACCGGTGAGAACGAGGGCCGGTACAATGAGCAGTTCTTC
cdr3_aa: CATGENEGRYNEQFF

d_call: TRBD1
clone_size: NA
j_call: TRBJ1-2
v_call: TRBV5-8
cdr3_nt: TGTGCCAGCAGCTTGGAGCCCCCGGAGGGGGCCGTTTATGGCTACACCTTC
cdr3_aa: CASSLEPPEGAVYGYTF

d_call: NA
clone_size: few
j_call: TRBJ1-1
v_call: TRBV14
cdr3_nt: TGTGCCAGCAGCCAAGAGAGAGGCAATGAAGCTTTCTTT
cdr3_aa: CASSQERGNEAFF

d_call: NA
clone_size: NA
j_call: TRBJ2-1
v_call: TRBV11-3
cdr3_nt: TGTGCCAGCAGCTTAGAGGGGGCGTCCTACAATGAGCAGTTCTTC
cdr3_aa: CASSLEGASYNEQFF

d_call: NA
clone_size: NA
j_call: TRBJ2-5
v_call: TRBV7-9
cdr3_nt: TGTGCCAGCAGCAATGGTTTGTACGAAGAGACCCAGTACTTC
cdr3_aa: CASSNGLYEETQYF

d_call: NA
clone_size: NA
j_call: TRBJ1-3
v_call: TRBV5-6
cdr3_nt: TGTGCCAGCAGCACTGGTAATTCTGGAAACACCATATATTTT
cdr3_aa: CASSTGNSGNTIYF

d_call: NA
clone_size: NA
j_call: TRBJ2-5
v_call: TRBV4-1
cdr3_nt: TGCGCCAGCAGCCAAGAATTCAGGGGACAGACCCAGTACTTC
cdr3_aa: CASSQEFRGQTQYF

d_call: NA
clone_size: few
j_call: TRBJ1-5
v_call: TRBV27
cdr3_nt: TGTGCCAGCAGTCCCCTCAGAGGGGATCAGCCCCAGCATTTT
cdr3_aa: CASSPLRGDQPQHF

d_call: NA
clone_size: NA
j_call: TRBJ2-7
v_call: TRBV30
cdr3_nt: TGTGCCTGGCACAAGACAGGATACGAGCAGTACTTC
cdr3_aa: CAWHKTGYEQYF

d_call: TRBD2
clone_size: NA
j_call: TRBJ2-3
v_call: TRBV7-9
cdr3_nt: TGTGCCAGCAGTCGGGACTACCGCCCCACAGATACGCAGTATTTT
cdr3_aa: CASSRDYRPTDTQYF

d_call: NA
clone_size: NA
j_call: TRBJ2-7
v_call: TRBV7-9
cdr3_nt: TGTGCCAGCAGCTTAGCGTCAGGGTGGGAGCAGTACTTC
cdr3_aa: CASSLASGWEQYF

d_call: NA
clone_size: NA
j_call: TRBJ2-2
v_call: TRBV18
cdr3_nt: TGTGCCAGCTCACCACCGACGAGCACCGGGGAGCTGTTTTTT
cdr3_aa: CASSPPTSTGELFF

d_call: TRBD2
clone_size: NA
j_call: TRBJ2-5
v_call: TRBV11-2
cdr3_nt: TGTGCCAGCAGCTGGGAGGGAGAGACCCAGTACTTC
cdr3_aa: CASSWEGETQYF

d_call: TRBD2
clone_size: NA
j_call: TRBJ2-5
v_call: TRBV6-5
cdr3_nt: TGTGCCAGCAGCCGGACTAGCGGGAACCAAGAGACCCAGTACTTC
cdr3_aa: CASSRTSGNQETQYF